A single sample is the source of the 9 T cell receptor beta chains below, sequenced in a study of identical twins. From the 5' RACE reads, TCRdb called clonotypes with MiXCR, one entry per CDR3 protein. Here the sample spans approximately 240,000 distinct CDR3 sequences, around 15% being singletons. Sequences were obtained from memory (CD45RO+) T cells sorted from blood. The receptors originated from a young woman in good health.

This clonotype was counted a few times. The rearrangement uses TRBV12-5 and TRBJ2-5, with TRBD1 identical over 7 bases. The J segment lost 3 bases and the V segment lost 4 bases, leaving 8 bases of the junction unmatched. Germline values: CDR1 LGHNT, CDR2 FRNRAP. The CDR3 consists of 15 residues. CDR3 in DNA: TGTGCTAGTGGTTCGGGACAGCCGGGCAAAGAGACCCAGTACTTC. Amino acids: CASGSGQPGKETQYF.

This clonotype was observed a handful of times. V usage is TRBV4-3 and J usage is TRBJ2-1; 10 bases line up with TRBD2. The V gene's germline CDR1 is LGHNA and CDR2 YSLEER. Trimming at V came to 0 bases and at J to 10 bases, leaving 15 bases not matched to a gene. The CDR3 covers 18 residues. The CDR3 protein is CASSQEGPASGSGKEQFF. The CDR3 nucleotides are TGCGCCAGCAGCCAAGAAGGCCCGGCTAGCGGGAGCGGAAAGGAGCAGTTCTTC.

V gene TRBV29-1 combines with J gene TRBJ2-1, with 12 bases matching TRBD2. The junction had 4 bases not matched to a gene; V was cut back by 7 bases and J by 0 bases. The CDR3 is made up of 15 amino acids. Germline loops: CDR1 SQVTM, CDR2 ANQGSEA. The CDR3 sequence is CSATGLAGSYNEQFF. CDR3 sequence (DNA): TGCAGCGCCACGGGACTAGCGGGCTCCTACAATGAGCAGTTCTTC.

In DNA, the CDR3 is TGTGCCAGCAGCTTCTGGACCTCCTACGAGCAGTACTTC. Amino acids: CASSFWTSYEQYF. V gene TRBV11-2 combines with J gene TRBJ2-7, with unresolved D. This CDR3 is 13 amino acids long. Per the germline V gene, CDR1 is SGHAT and CDR2 is FQNNGV. The V end lost 3 bases, the J end lost 0 bases, and 6 bases lay between the germline ends.

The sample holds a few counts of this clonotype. CDR3 loop: CASSFPFSTSGQETQYF. Written as DNA, the CDR3 is TGTGCCAGCAGCTTTCCTTTTTCCACTAGCGGGCAAGAGACCCAGTACTTC. The J gene is TRBJ2-5, the V gene TRBV7-8; 9 bases are shared with TRBD2. CDR1 is SGHVS and CDR2 is FQNEAQ in the germline V gene. CDR3 length: 17 amino acids. V lost 3 bases and J lost 2; bases outside the gene matches: 10.

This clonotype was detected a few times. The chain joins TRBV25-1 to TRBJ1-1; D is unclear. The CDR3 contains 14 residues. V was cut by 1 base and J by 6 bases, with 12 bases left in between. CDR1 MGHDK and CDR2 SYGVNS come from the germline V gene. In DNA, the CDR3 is TGTGCCAGCAGTGAATTAGGGCAGAAGCCTGAAGCTTTCTTT. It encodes CASSELGQKPEAFF. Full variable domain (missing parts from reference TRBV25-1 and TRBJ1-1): EADIYQTPRYLVIGTGKKITLECSQTMGHDKMYWYQQDPGMELHLIHYSYGVNSTEKGDLSSESTVSRIRTEHFPLTLESARPSHTSQYLCASSELGQKPEAFFGQGTRLTVV.

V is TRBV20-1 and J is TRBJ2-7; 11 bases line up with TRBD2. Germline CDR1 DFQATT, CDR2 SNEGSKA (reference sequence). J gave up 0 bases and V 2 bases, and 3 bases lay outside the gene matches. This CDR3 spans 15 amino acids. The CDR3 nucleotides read TGCAGTGCTAGATCTAGCGGGGGGCGCTCCTACGAGCAGTACTTC. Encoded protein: CSARSSGGRSYEQYF.

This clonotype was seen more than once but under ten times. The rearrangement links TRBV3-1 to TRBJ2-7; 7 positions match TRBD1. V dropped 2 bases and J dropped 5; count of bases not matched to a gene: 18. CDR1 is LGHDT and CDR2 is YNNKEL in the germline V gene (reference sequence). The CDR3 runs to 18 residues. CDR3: CASSQRLGSGDRAHEQYF. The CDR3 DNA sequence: TGTGCCAGCAGCCAACGGTTAGGGTCCGGCGACAGGGCCCACGAGCAGTACTTC.

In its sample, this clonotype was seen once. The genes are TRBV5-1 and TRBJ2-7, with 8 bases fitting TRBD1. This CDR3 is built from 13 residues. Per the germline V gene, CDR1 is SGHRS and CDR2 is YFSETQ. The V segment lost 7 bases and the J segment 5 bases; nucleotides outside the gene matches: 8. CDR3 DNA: TGCGCCAGCGCAGACCAGGGGGCCGACGAGCAGTACTTC. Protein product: CASADQGADEQYF.